A selection of T cell receptor beta chains follows, all from one sample in a study of CD8+CD57+ T cells in acquired aplastic anemia. One entry per CDR3 protein results from TCRdb running MiXCR on the reads. Found here are approximately 250,000 distinct CDR3 sequences, 82% of them singletons; the top ten hold about 41%. Sequencing was done on a sample of sorted CD4+, CD8+, or CD8+CD57+ T cells (not recorded which) from PBMCs. Receptor source: a human donor with aplastic anemia. Each CDR3 is given with its conserved first and last residue. A D gene is named only where the DNA matches it firmly. Size is omitted from some rows. Given values are once, few, many or a class for expanded clones.

>-|many|TRBJ2-3|TRBV11-3
TGTGCCAGCGGCTTAGATGGGACAGATACGCAGTATTTT
CASGLDGTDTQYF
>TRBD1|-|TRBJ2-3|TRBV7-2
TGTGCCAGCAGCTTGACAGGGGGGCGCCGACTATGGCTATATTTT
CASSLTGGRRLWLYF
>-|-|TRBJ1-5|TRBV7-3
TGTGCCAGCAGCTTATCCCCGAGGAATGAGCAGTCCTACCATTTT
CASSLSPRNEQSYHF
>TRBD1|once|TRBJ2-5|TRBV7-8
TGTGCCAGCAGCCCCCGGACAGGAAAAGAGACCCAGTACTTC
CASSPRTGKETQYF
>-|-|TRBJ2-3|TRBV7-8
TGTGCCAGCAGCTTAGCGGCAGGTGCCGCAACGCAGTCTTTT
CASSLAAGAATQSF
>-|-|TRBJ2-1|TRBV9
TGTGCCAGCAGCTCAGGGGGGGGCAGCCGCAATCAGCAGCAGTTCTTC
CASSSGGGSRNQQQFF
>-|-|TRBJ2-1|TRBV2
TGTGCCAGCAGGCACGGGGGCAATGATACGCAGTTT
CASRHGGNDTQF
>-|few|TRBJ1-1|TRBV7-9
TGTGCCAGCAGCTTAATACCCGGGGAGCTGAATTTTGGAGCTTTCTTT
CASSLIPGELNFGAFF
>-|-|TRBJ2-5|TRBV2
TGTGCCACCAGTAGAGGCAGCGAGCGAGCGACCCAGTACTTT
CATSRGSERATQYF
>-|-|TRBJ2-5|TRBV7-9
TGTGCCAGCAGCTTACAAAGAAGGGGGGAGACCGATGAGTTC
CASSLQRRGETDEF
>TRBD1|-|TRBJ2-3|TRBV7-7
TGTGCTAGCAGCTTACGGACAGGGCCCACAGATTCGCAGTATTTT
CASSLRTGPTDSQYF
>-|-|TRBJ1-1|TRBV10-2
TGCGCCAGCAGCTTCAGAGAGACTGAAGCTTTCTTT
CASSFRETEAFF
>-|once|TRBJ2-5|TRBV7-8
TGTGCCACCAGCAGAGGCAGCAAGAAAGAGCCCCAGCACTTC
CATSRGSKKEPQHF
>-|-|TRBJ1-6|TRBV7-2
TGTGCCAGCAGCTTGGGGGGGGGCGGCTACTATTGCCCCCTCCACTTT
CASSLGGGGYYCPLHF
>-|-|TRBJ1-1|TRBV10-3
TGTGCCATCAGTGAGTCGTATGGAGGGAACACTGAAGCTTTCTTT
CAISESYGGNTEAFF
>-|-|TRBJ2-3|TRBV9
TGTGCCAGCAGGGAAGGGTCCACAGAGACGCATTTTTTT
CASREGSTETHFF
>-|-|TRBJ1-4|TRBV5-6
TGTGCCAGCAGCTTGGACGGGGAGTCTAATGAAAAACTGTTTTTT
CASSLDGESNEKLFF
>-|-|TRBJ1-2|TRBV5-1
TGCGCCAGCAGCTCAAAGCCCCGGGACGAGGACTATGGCTACACCTTC
CASSSKPRDEDYGYTF
>-|-|TRBJ2-3|TRBV2
TGTGCCAGCGGGGAGGAGGGGACTCATCCCCAGTATTTT
CASGEEGTHPQYF
>-|few|TRBJ1-2|TRBV7-9
TGTGCCAGCAGCCGGGGACCGAACTATGGCTACACCTTC
CASSRGPNYGYTF
>-|-|TRBJ2-3|TRBV2
TGTGCCAGCAGTAGAGCTCGGGCAGGCGATACGCAGTATTTT
CASSRARAGDTQYF
>-|-|TRBJ2-3|TRBV7-9
TGTGCCAGCAGCTTGGCGTCAGGTACTTATACCCAGTATTTT
CASSLASGTYTQYF
>-|-|TRBJ2-3|TRBV5-5
TGTGCCAGCAGCCATAGAGCGGCTACGCAGTATTTT
CASSHRAATQYF
>-|-|TRBJ2-3|TRBV20-1
TGCAGTGCTAGAGCAGAAGGGGTAGGCACAGATACGCAGTATTTT
CSARAEGVGTDTQYF
>TRBD2|-|TRBJ2-7|TRBV2
TGTGCCAGCAGCGACGGGGAGGGCTACGAGCAGTATTTC
CASSDGEGYEQYF
>-|-|TRBJ2-1|TRBV9
TGTGCCAGCAGCGTAGGGTTCTTC
CASSVGFF
>-|-|TRBJ2-5|TRBV7-8
TGTGCCAGCAGCTTTGATCTAGGACAAGAAGCCCTGTCCTTC
CASSFDLGQEALSF
>-|-|TRBJ1-5|TRBV9
TGTGCCAGCAGCGTATACCAGAACCCCTACAAGCAGCATTTT
CASSVYQNPYKQHF
>-|-|TRBJ2-7|TRBV6-1
TGTGCCAGCAGTGCATGGCAGTACTTC
CASSAWQYF
>-|-|TRBJ1-6|TRBV7-9
TGTGCCAGCAGCTTTCACAGAAGCGGGGGGAGCCATGAGTTT
CASSFHRSGGSHEF
>-|-|TRBJ2-3|TRBV7-3
TGTGCCAGCTCGGGACGGGCCAACGCCGCTCAACACTTT
CASSGRANAAQHF
>-|once|TRBJ1-2|TRBV7-6
-
CASSFATGELFFGTF
>-|-|TRBJ2-5|TRBV7-3
TGTGCCACCAGCAGAGCGGCTCAGCCAGAGACCCAGTACTTC
CATSRAAQPETQYF